The 28 T cell receptor beta chains presented below share a single source sample, sequenced in a study of T cells in Graves' hyperthyroidism and ophthalmopathy. Amplification of TCR beta CDR3 regions was performed using RNA transcripts as template. The HTBI primer set was used in a first-round RT-PCR of the TCR CDR3. In TCRdb, the multiplex PCR reads were re-called with MiXCR into one record per CDR3 protein. The sample has about 620,000 distinct CDR3 sequences, about 17% seen once. The sample comprised blood. These receptors all stem from a woman aged 25-40 years with Graves' hyperthyroidism.

The chain carries TRBV20-1 and TRBJ2-2, with D tentatively TRBD1 or TRBD2 (5 bases each). The CDR3 contains 17 residues. Looked up from germline, CDR1 is DFQATT and CDR2 is SNEGSKA (reference sequence). V lost 2 bases and J lost 2, with 18 bases in between. The CDR3 DNA reads TGCAGTGCTAGAAGGGACCGGGCAAAGATAAACACCGGGGAGCTGTTTTTT. As protein: CSARRDRAKINTGELFF.

The chain uses TRBV12-5 and TRBJ2-7; D is unclear. The germline V gene has CDR1 LGHNT and CDR2 FRNRAP. Between the trimmed V and J ends, which lost 6 bases and 2 bases, there was a span of 14 bases. This CDR3 spans 14 amino acids. The CDR3 bases are TGTGCTAGTGGGGCGACATACGATACCTACGAGCAGTACTTC. It yields the protein CASGATYDTYEQYF.

In its sample, this clonotype was seen a few times. The chain carries TRBV28 and TRBJ2-5; D ambiguous. V was trimmed by 5 bases and J by 0 bases, leaving 13 bases between them. From germline, CDR1 is MDHEN and CDR2 SYDVKM. This CDR3 is built from 15 residues. The CDR3 region has the DNA TGTGCCAGCAGTGAGATAGGCGAGTACCAAGAGACCCAGTACTTC. The encoded protein is CASSEIGEYQETQYF.

This clonotype has at least ten counts. The chain joins TRBV28 to TRBJ2-6; possible D gene TRBD1, 5 bases. CDR1 MDHEN and CDR2 SYDVKM come from the germline V gene. The CDR3 is 17 residues long. V lost 3 bases to trimming and J lost 2 bases, with 14 bases between them. CDR3 sequence (DNA): TGTGCCAGCAGTTTTAGTCAGGGATCAACTGGGGCCAACGTCCTGACTTTC. Residues: CASSFSQGSTGANVLTF. Based on the CDR3 plus reference TRBV28 and TRBJ2-6, the full variable domain is DVKVTQSSRYLVKRTGEKVFLECVQDMDHENMFWYRQDPGLGLRLIYFSYDVKMKEKGDIPEGYSVSREKKERFSLILESASTNQTSMYLCASSFSQGSTGANVLTFGAGSRLTVL.

This clonotype came up many times. The V and J genes are TRBV10-1 and TRBJ2-7; 8 nucleotides align to TRBD2. This CDR3 has 13 residues. After removal of 8 bases from V and 9 bases from J, the junction contained 12 bases not matched to a gene. Looked up from germline, CDR1 is WNHNN and CDR2 is SYGVQD (reference sequence). Here the CDR3 DNA reads TGCGCCAGCGGGGAGAGCGGGAGACCGCGGCAGTACTTC. This translates into CASGESGRPRQYF.

The chain is built from TRBV7-9 and TRBJ2-5; a possible D gene is TRBD2 (5 bases). This CDR3 comprises 14 residues. The V gene lost 5 bases and the J gene lost 14 bases, with 24 bases spanning the gap. Germline values: CDR1 SEHNR, CDR2 FQNEAQ (reference sequence). CDR3 nucleotide sequence: TGTGCCAGCAGCCTAGGCCCGAGGGCTCCCGGGATATACTTC. Its translation is CASSLGPRAPGIYF.

Regarding this clonotype: This is likely a read error, given that the CDR3 carries no conserved phenylalanine or tryptophan at its end. This rearrangement joins TRBV7-3 to TRBJ2-1; possibly TRBD2 for D (5 bases). The CDR3 has 15 residues. The germline V and J ends were trimmed by 5 bases and 8 bases, with 19 bases remaining between them. From germline, CDR1 is SGHTA and CDR2 FQGTGA. The CDR3 region is CASSTGLVPFDEQFS. The CDR3 region has the DNA TGTGCCAGCAGCACTGGACTCGTCCCCTTCGATGAGCAGTTCTCC.

This clonotype occurred a few times. The chain uses TRBV30 and TRBJ2-1; 9 nucleotides line up with TRBD1. The V and J ends lost 2 bases and 2 bases, in that order; junction bases with no gene match: 4. Germline V lookup: CDR1 GTSNPN, CDR2 SVGIG (reference sequence). The CDR3 totals 15 residues. In nucleotides, the CDR3 is TGTGCCTGGAGTACAGGGACAGGGCCCTACAATGAGCAGTTCTTC. This encodes CAWSTGTGPYNEQFF.

The count of this clonotype is one. An end of the junction differs from the germline gene, which may be a read error. The V call is TRBV7-9, the J call TRBJ1-3; 10 bases are a match to TRBD1. In germline, CDR1 is SEHNR, CDR2 FQNEAQ (reference sequence). The CDR3 has 17 residues. The CDR3 coding sequence is TGTGCTAGCAGCCCTTGGGACAGGGGCCACTCTGGAAACACCGTATATTTT. The encoded protein is CASSPWDRGHSGNTVYF.

This clonotype was counted at least ten times. The chain carries TRBV28 and TRBJ2-3, with 14 nucleotides matching TRBD2. CDR3 length equals 18 residues. CDR1 and CDR2 (germline): MDHEN, SYDVKM. The junction had 11 bases not matched to a gene; V was cut back by 6 bases and J by 3 bases. This chain's CDR3 is CASSQPPGLAGVTDTQYF. CDR3 sequence (DNA): TGTGCCAGCAGCCAACCCCCGGGACTAGCGGGAGTGACAGATACGCAGTATTTT.

This clonotype was observed many times. The V gene is TRBV25-1, the J gene TRBJ1-3; 7 bases agree with TRBD1. J was trimmed by 0 bases and V by 4 bases; bases with no gene match: 21. Germline V gene data show CDR1 as MGHDK and CDR2 as SYGVNS. The CDR3 runs to 21 residues. In DNA form, the CDR3 reads TGTGCCAGCAGTGGATGGATTAGGTGGGACAGAACGAAATACTCTGGAAACACCATATATTTT. This sequence encodes CASSGWIRWDRTKYSGNTIYF.

The chain recombines TRBV28 with TRBJ2-1; D tentatively reads TRBD1 or TRBD2 (5 bases each). The J call may be in error: the DNA end matches TRBJ2-7 better. CDR1 and CDR2 (germline): MDHEN, SYDVKM. The CDR3 is 16 amino acids. The CDR3 protein is CASRHGTEAYHNEQYF. CDR3 coding DNA: TGTGCCAGCAGGCACGGGACGGAGGCTTACCACAATGAGCAGTACTTC.

The V and J genes are TRBV20-1 and TRBJ1-2; the match to TRBD1 covers 7 bases. The CDR3 loop spans 14 amino acids. Germline CDR1 and CDR2: DFQATT and SNEGSKA (reference sequence). Losses at the gene ends were 3 bases for V and 0 bases for J; bases not matched to a gene: 4. CDR3 nucleotides: TGCAGTGCTAGTTCGGGACAGTCTAACTATGGCTACACCTTC. It encodes CSASSGQSNYGYTF.

This clonotype was observed many times. The genes are TRBV28 and TRBJ1-1, with TRBD1 as a possible D gene (6 bases). The CDR3 runs 13 residues. V lost 7 bases and J lost 7, with 16 bases in between. CDR1 and CDR2 from the germline V gene are MDHEN and SYDVKM. The CDR3 loop is CASTISGTNEAFF. The CDR3 DNA follows: TGTGCCAGCACCATTTCGGGGACAAATGAAGCTTTCTTT.

This clonotype was found many times. The chain carries TRBV2 and TRBJ2-7, with 7 bases aligning to TRBD2. The CDR3 spans 15 residues. Germline V gene sequence: CDR1 SNHLY, CDR2 FYNNEI. Losses at the gene ends were 0 bases for V and 5 bases for J; bases not matched to a gene: 7. The chain's CDR3 is CASSEAPGRGNEQYF. The CDR3 DNA reads as TGTGCCAGCAGTGAAGCGCCAGGGAGGGGCAACGAGCAGTACTTC.

The sample holds many counts of this clonotype. The chain couples TRBV20-1 to TRBJ2-7, with D hard to call. Trimming shortened V by 3 bases and J by 7 bases, and 13 bases separated the two germline ends. CDR1 DFQATT and CDR2 SNEGSKA come from the germline V gene (reference sequence). This CDR3 is 12 amino acids long. The CDR3 DNA is TGCAGTGCTAGGATAGGGCCTTTGGAGCAGTACTTC. As protein: CSARIGPLEQYF.

Ten or more counts support this clonotype. V and J are TRBV11-2 and TRBJ2-3; the D call may be TRBD1 or TRBD2 (5 bases each). CDR3 length equals 14 residues. The V end was cut by 1 base, the J end by 5 bases, with 10 bases between. Germline CDR1 is SGHAT and CDR2 is FQNNGV. The CDR3 protein is CASSLGGPQDTQYF. The CDR3 DNA reads TGTGCCAGCAGCTTAGGGGGACCTCAAGATACGCAGTATTTT.

On this clonotype: Since a much larger clone is just one base distant, this may be a read error. Here the CDR3 omits its conserved ending phenylalanine or tryptophan, so a read error is the likely source. The chain has TRBV18 and TRBJ2-7; unclear D gene. With 6 bases removed from V and 0 bases from J, the gap between germline ends came to 15 bases. The germline gives CDR1 KGHSH, CDR2 LQKENI. CDR3 size: 15 residues. The CDR3 bases are TGTGCCAGCTCCACGGCGACGCTAAGCTCCTACGAGCAGTACCTC. Translating gives CASSTATLSSYEQYL.

This clonotype was counted ten times or more. The genes are TRBV20-1 and TRBJ1-2; 10 bases are shared with TRBD1. Germline V gene data show CDR1 as DFQATT and CDR2 as SNEGSKA (reference sequence). Trimming cost V 2 bases and J 8 bases; bases outside gene matches: 11. CDR3 size: 15 residues. For the CDR3, the DNA is TGCAGTGCTAGAAGATCCGTCGGGACAGGGGTGGGCTACACCTTC. This translates into CSARRSVGTGVGYTF.

This clonotype was picked up a small number of times. The CDR3: CAIGTTRDTQYF. CDR3 DNA sequence: TGTGCCATCGGGACCACCCGGGATACGCAGTATTTT. The chain joins TRBV10-3 to TRBJ2-3; D tentatively reads TRBD1 or TRBD2 (5 bases each). V gave up 8 bases and J gave up 6 bases, with 12 bases separating them. Germline V gene data show CDR1 as ENHRY and CDR2 as SYGVKD. The CDR3 length is 12 residues.

Many counts were recorded for this clonotype. One end of the junction does not line up with germline, which may come from a read error. The V gene is TRBV5-1, the J gene TRBJ2-5, with unresolved D. CDR1 and CDR2 from the germline V gene are SGHRS and YFSETQ. The CDR3 totals 13 residues. The chain's CDR3 is CASSLEGQETQYF. CDR3 coding DNA: TGTGCCAGCAGCTTAGAAGGGCAAGAGACCCAGTACTTC. The full variable domain, its missing parts supplied by reference TRBV5-1 and TRBJ2-5, is KAGVTQTPRYLIKTRGQQVTLSCSPISGHRSVSWYQQTPGQGLQFLFEYFSETQRNKGNFPGRFSGRQFSNSRSEMNVSTLELGDSALYLCASSLEGQETQYFGPGTRLLVL.

Ten or more counts support this clonotype. The chain uses TRBV27 and TRBJ2-7; D call uncertain. Germline V lookup: CDR1 MNHEY, CDR2 SMNVEV (reference sequence). The length of the CDR3 is 14 residues. The ends were cut back, 0 bases at V and 4 bases at J, with 10 bases in the middle. The CDR3 loop is CASSLSPRRYEQYF. The CDR3 nucleotides are TGTGCCAGCAGTTTATCTCCTAGAAGATACGAGCAGTACTTC.

This clonotype was picked up a small number of times. This rearrangement joins TRBV12-3 or TRBV12-4 to TRBJ1-4; D perhaps matches TRBD1 (5 bases). Trimming cost V 7 bases and J 12 bases, with 21 bases left between them. The CDR3 is 14 residues long. The CDR3 sequence is CASMFGALGEELFF. DNA for the CDR3: TGTGCCAGCATGTTCGGGGCTTTGGGCGAAGAACTGTTTTTT.

Many counts were recorded for this clonotype. The gene calls are TRBV28 and TRBJ1-2; TRBD1 matches 7 bases. Germline values: CDR1 MDHEN, CDR2 SYDVKM. The V segment lost 6 bases and the J segment 4 bases; nucleotides outside the gene matches: 8. The length of the CDR3 is 14 residues. CDR3 amino acids: CASRGTEAFYGYTF. CDR3 nucleotide sequence: TGTGCCAGCAGGGGGACAGAGGCATTCTATGGCTACACCTTC.

The chain employs TRBV6-1 and TRBJ1-2; D possibly corresponds to TRBD1 (5 bases). Germline V gives CDR1 MNHNS, CDR2 SASEGT. V shed 2 bases and J shed 8 bases, with 12 bases lying between them. The CDR3 has 13 residues. The CDR3 here is CASSEIRGGGYTF. The CDR3 nucleotides are TGTGCCAGCAGTGAAATCCGGGGGGGAGGCTACACCTTC.

Only a few counts were recorded for this clonotype. The rearrangement links TRBV27 to TRBJ2-3; D gene uncertain. CDR3 length: 14 residues. Trimming pared 5 bases from V and 1 base from J, leaving 10 bases between. Germline loops: CDR1 MNHEY, CDR2 SMNVEV (reference sequence). CDR3 DNA: TGTGCCAGCAGTCCTCGGCTGGGCACAGATACGCAGTATTTT. Its translation: CASSPRLGTDTQYF.

V is TRBV4-1 and J is TRBJ2-5, with D possibly TRBD1 on 5 matching bases. V shed 1 base and J shed 6 bases, with 12 bases lying between them. Looked up from germline, CDR1 is MGHRA and CDR2 is YSYEKL. This CDR3 contains 14 residues. CDR3 DNA: TGCGCCAGCAGCCAAGTTCCAGGACAAAAGACCCAGTACTTC. This translates into CASSQVPGQKTQYF.

Ten or more counts support this clonotype. The V call is TRBV18, the J call TRBJ2-7, with D perhaps TRBD1 or TRBD2 (5 bases each). The germline V gene encodes CDR1 KGHSH and CDR2 LQKENI. The CDR3 runs to 14 residues. The V end lost 1 base, the J end lost 5 bases, and 12 bases lay between the germline ends. The CDR3 region is CASSPQFLGDEQYF. In nucleotides, the CDR3 is TGTGCCAGCTCACCACAGTTCTTGGGGGACGAGCAGTACTTC. The full variable domain, completed using reference TRBV18 and TRBJ2-7, is NAGVMQNPRHLVRRRGQEARLRCSPMKGHSHVYWYRQLPEEGLKFMVYLQKENIIDESGMPKERFSAEFPKEGPSILRIQQVVRGDSAAYFCASSPQFLGDEQYFGPGTRLTVT.